The 25 T cell receptor beta chains presented below share a single source sample, sequenced in a study of blood T cells in healthy people across ages. Using a J-beta primer mix together with a sample-barcoded 5' primer, a second PCR was run for roughly 6 to 12 cycles. Each CDR3 protein is one row after TCRdb ran MiXCR on the 5' RACE reads. The sample carries about 1.5 million distinct CDR3 sequences, 42% recorded once. The sample consisted of blood. All receptors come from a young woman in good health.

Details on this clonotype: A read error may be the cause here, since a much bigger clone is one base away. The genes are TRBV4-1 and TRBJ2-1; 9 bases are shared with TRBD2. This CDR3 is 18 amino acids long. From germline, CDR1 is MGHRA and CDR2 YSYEKL. V was pared by 1 base and J by 5 bases, with 12 bases of the junction left unmatched. CDR3 nucleotides: TGCGCCAGCAGCCAAGGCCCCGCGGGGGGGATCGCTGACAATGAGCAGTTCTTC. It yields the protein CASSQGPAGGIADNEQFF.

In this sample, this clonotype turned up a few times. The chain joins TRBV4-3 to TRBJ1-3; weak D call: TRBD1 (6 bases). The CDR3 spans 20 residues. Germline V gene data show CDR1 as LGHNA and CDR2 as YSLEER. Trimming pared 2 bases from V and 2 bases from J, leaving 25 bases between. CDR3 sequence (DNA): TGCGCCAGCAGCCAAACCGCGGAGCATGGTCCGGGGGCCCCTGGAAACACCATATATTTT. The encoded protein is CASSQTAEHGPGAPGNTIYF.

The rearrangement links TRBV4-3 to TRBJ1-2; the D gene is possibly TRBD1 (5 bases). Germline V gene data show CDR1 as LGHNA and CDR2 as YSLEER. The V and J ends lost 5 bases and 4 bases respectively, with 20 bases between them. The CDR3 covers 16 residues. Here the CDR3 reads CASSDTLGGWGYGYTF. CDR3 DNA sequence: TGCGCCAGCAGCGATACCCTCGGGGGATGGGGCTATGGCTACACCTTC.

The rearrangement uses TRBV6-2 or TRBV6-3 and TRBJ2-7; 8 nucleotides align to TRBD1. V shed 6 bases, J shed 6 bases, and the junction held 19 bases outside the gene matches. CDR3 length equals 17 residues. Germline V gene data show CDR1 as MNHEY and CDR2 as SVGEGT. The DNA of the CDR3 is TGTGCCAGCAGACCACAACTCCACGGACAGGGCTCGGGCGAGCAGTACTTC. It specifies CASRPQLHGQGSGEQYF.

The sample holds a few counts of this clonotype. The chain couples TRBV7-2 to TRBJ2-1; 7 bases align to TRBD1. The CDR3 covers 15 residues. V lost 5 bases, J lost 5 bases, and 9 bases stayed unmatched. Germline CDR1 is SGHTA and CDR2 is FQGNSA. The CDR3, as DNA: TGTGCCAGCAGCCCTCCACAGGGGCCCCACAATGAGCAGTTCTTC. Amino acid sequence: CASSPPQGPHNEQFF.

The chain has TRBV12-3 or TRBV12-4 and TRBJ2-3, with 7 bases lining up with TRBD2. This CDR3 is 17 amino acids long. The J segment lost 0 bases and the V segment lost 5 bases, leaving 11 bases of the junction unmatched. This CDR3 reads CASSPKKGLTSTDTQYF. CDR3 nucleotide sequence: TGTGCCAGCAGTCCGAAAAAGGGACTAACTAGCACAGATACGCAGTATTTT.

The chain has TRBV10-1 and TRBJ2-7; no clear D gene. The CDR3 loop spans 14 amino acids. Germline loops: CDR1 WNHNN, CDR2 SYGVQD (reference sequence). V lost 2 bases to trimming and J lost 5 bases, with 13 bases between them. CDR3 sequence reads: CASSEGLPVDEQYF. CDR3 DNA: TGCGCCAGCAGTGAGGGTCTGCCGGTGGACGAGCAGTACTTC.

This clonotype has a single count. The chain recombines TRBV10-3 with TRBJ2-1; D uncertain. The end of the DNA aligns better with TRBJ2-7, so the J call may be wrong. The CDR3 runs 14 residues. CDR1 and CDR2 (germline): ENHRY, SYGVKD. CDR3 coding DNA: TGTGCCATCATGGGTCGCGCGTCCTACAATGAGCAGTACTTC. This codes for CAIMGRASYNEQYF.

The chain couples TRBV28 to TRBJ2-1; 11 bases are shared with TRBD2. The DNA end is more similar to TRBJ2-7, so the J call may be wrong. The CDR3 is made up of 17 amino acids. Germline lookup yields CDR1 MDHEN and CDR2 SYDVKM. The CDR3 nucleotides are TGTGCCAGCAGCGAGATAGCGGGAGGGATCTCCTACAATGAGCAGTACTTC. Translating gives CASSEIAGGISYNEQYF.

CDR3 coding DNA: TGCGCCAGCAGGGAAAGTGTCCTCTACGAGCAGTACTTC. Amino acids: CASRESVLYEQYF. The chain carries TRBV5-1 and TRBJ2-4; unclear D gene. The end of the DNA fits TRBJ2-7 better, so the J call may be wrong. The CDR3 length is 13 residues. Germline V gives CDR1 SGHRS, CDR2 YFSETQ.

The sample holds a few counts of this clonotype. A read error may account for a junction end that differs from germline. The J gene is TRBJ1-1, the V gene TRBV4-3, with 7 bases lining up with TRBD1. The CDR3 spans 14 residues. Per germline, CDR1 LGHNA and CDR2 YSLEER. The CDR3 protein is CARSQGDRNTEAFF. The CDR3 bases are TGCGCCAGAAGCCAGGGGGACAGAAACACTGAAGCTTTCTTT.

The rearrangement joins TRBV4-3 to TRBJ2-3; D remains ambiguous. Looked up from germline, CDR1 is LGHNA and CDR2 is YSLEER. The CDR3 covers 17 residues. With 1 base removed from V and 4 bases from J, the gap between germline ends came to 18 bases. The DNA for the CDR3 is TGCGCCAGCAGCCAAGTGTTCAGCGTAGAAGTTGCAGATACGCAGTATTTT. Translating it yields CASSQVFSVEVADTQYF.

The chain links TRBV5-1 to TRBJ2-4; D not resolved. The DNA end is a closer match to TRBJ2-7, so the J assignment may be wrong. The CDR3 sequence is 13 residues long. Germline V gene data show CDR1 as SGHRS and CDR2 as YFSETQ. The CDR3 region is CASSLDTDYEQYF. CDR3 nucleotide sequence: TGCGCCAGCAGCTTGGACACCGACTACGAGCAGTACTTC.

This clonotype was observed a single time. The chain recombines TRBV20-1 with TRBJ2-1, with 9 bases lining up with TRBD1. Germline CDR1 reads DFQATT; CDR2 reads SNEGSKA (reference sequence). The CDR3 extends over 15 amino acids. After removal of 2 bases from V and 4 bases from J, the junction contained 6 bases not matched to a gene. CDR3 coding DNA: TGCAGTGCTAGATCAATGGACAGGGGTTACAATGAGCAGTTCTTC. It is translated as CSARSMDRGYNEQFF.

To note about this clonotype: One end of the junction is discordant with germline, which a read error may explain. V gene TRBV5-1 combines with J gene TRBJ1-1; possibly TRBD1 for D (5 bases). CDR1 SGHRS and CDR2 YFSETQ come from the germline V gene. The CDR3 loop spans 15 amino acids. The CDR3 is CACSLGQGLNTEAFF. The CDR3 region has the DNA TGCGCCTGCAGCTTGGGTCAGGGACTGAACACTGAAGCTTTCTTT.

The table lists this clonotype with a count of one. The chain links TRBV28 to TRBJ2-5; 7 bases are shared with TRBD2. Germline CDR1 is MDHEN and CDR2 is SYDVKM. This CDR3 is built from 14 residues. Trimming at V came to 7 bases and at J to 11 bases, leaving 16 bases not matched to a gene. CDR3 sequence: CASTPGGSRYEQYF. Written as DNA, the CDR3 is TGTGCCAGCACCCCTGGCGGGAGTCGGTATGAGCAGTACTTC.

In its sample, this clonotype was seen a few times. The chain combines TRBV6-6 with TRBJ2-1; tentatively, D is TRBD1 or TRBD2 (5 bases each). The CDR3 totals 15 residues. Germline V lookup: CDR1 MNHNY, CDR2 SVGAGI (reference sequence). The V and J ends lost 7 bases and 7 bases respectively, with 20 bases between them. The CDR3: CASKFIRGPGNEQFF. Here the CDR3 DNA reads TGTGCCAGCAAATTTATAAGAGGGCCAGGGAATGAGCAGTTCTTC.

In its sample, this clonotype was seen a few times. The gene calls are TRBV27 and TRBJ1-2; a weak D match, TRBD1 (5 bases). Between the trimmed V and J ends, which lost 2 bases and 3 bases, there was a span of 10 bases. The V gene's germline CDR1 is MNHEY and CDR2 SMNVEV (reference sequence). This CDR3 contains 14 residues. The CDR3 coding sequence is TGTGCCAGCAGTTTAAATGGGGGGGACTATGGCTACACCTTC. Amino acids: CASSLNGGDYGYTF.

This clonotype came up a few times. V gene TRBV29-1 combines with J gene TRBJ1-2; D is ambiguous. Trimming stripped 7 bases from V and 3 bases from J, with 12 bases between. Germline-derived CDR1 and CDR2 are SQVTM and ANQGSEA. The CDR3 extends over 12 amino acids. CDR3 DNA: TGCAGCGGCATGTGGTCCTACTATGGCTACACCTTC. Amino acids: CSGMWSYYGYTF.

Written as DNA, the CDR3 is TGTGCCAGTAGTAGCCCATATCTTGGGGAGACCCAGTACTTC. Its protein is CASSSPYLGETQYF. The genes are TRBV19 and TRBJ2-5; D gene unclear. V was pared by 4 bases and J by 5 bases, with 14 bases between. Germline V gene lookup returns CDR1 LNHDA and CDR2 SQIVND (reference sequence). This CDR3 is 14 amino acids long.

This clonotype was recorded only once. The chain carries TRBV20-1 and TRBJ2-5; D gene ambiguous. The end of the DNA aligns better with TRBJ2-1, so the J call may be wrong. There are 12 residues in the CDR3. The V gene's germline CDR1 is DFQATT and CDR2 SNEGSKA (reference sequence). The CDR3 nucleotides are TGCAGTGCTAGAGTGGTCCAAGAGACCCAGTTCTTC. Protein product: CSARVVQETQFF.

The V and J genes are TRBV20-1 and TRBJ1-1, with 7 bases fitting TRBD1. This CDR3 has 14 residues. Germline-derived CDR1 and CDR2 are DFQATT and SNEGSKA (reference sequence). The V and J ends lost 5 bases and 3 bases, in that order; junction bases with no gene match: 9. The CDR3 nucleotides are TGCAGTGCTCTGAAGGGGGCCTATGACACTGAAGCTTTCTTT. This sequence encodes CSALKGAYDTEAFF.

This clonotype was picked up a small number of times. The chain joins TRBV6-2 or TRBV6-3 to TRBJ1-6; maybe TRBD1 (6 bases). Germline lookup yields CDR1 MNHEY and CDR2 SVGEGT. Between the trimmed V and J ends, which lost 8 bases and 8 bases, there was a span of 13 bases. This CDR3 spans 13 amino acids. The CDR3: CASGQQGHSPLHF. The CDR3 region has the DNA TGTGCCAGCGGACAGCAGGGCCATTCACCCCTCCACTTT.

V usage is TRBV20-1 and J usage is TRBJ2-1; D could derive from TRBD1 or TRBD2 (5 bases each). The CDR3 is 13 residues long. Germline-derived CDR1 and CDR2 are DFQATT and SNEGSKA (reference sequence). Trimming took off 5 bases at V and 5 bases at J, with 13 bases between the two ends. In DNA, the CDR3 is TGCAGTGCTTTACTGGGGACCCACAATGAGCAGTTCTTC. Its protein product is CSALLGTHNEQFF.

CDR3 loop: CSGRCNEQFF. The DNA for the CDR3 is TGCAGTGGCCGATGCAATGAGCAGTTCTTC. The chain carries TRBV20-1 and TRBJ2-1; unclear D gene. The ends were cut back, 7 bases at V and 6 bases at J, with 7 bases in the middle. The CDR3 covers 10 residues. CDR1 and CDR2 (germline): DFQATT, SNEGSKA (reference sequence).